This T cell receptor beta chain comes out of a study of T cell responses to AZD1222 COVID-19 vaccine. Assay used: immunoSEQ multiplex PCR; TCRdb lists only in-frame clones, some missing. The sample records some 150,000 clones, 88% being singletons. The input for sequencing was peripheral blood, taken on day 0 of AZD1222 vaccination. This clonotype was obtained from an adult in good health.

CDR3 amino acids: CASSPDYGYTF. CDR3 DNA sequence: TGTGCCAGTAGTCCGGACTATGGCTACACCTTC. The chain recombines TRBV19 with TRBJ1-2; D gene unclear. Germline CDR1 reads LNHDA; CDR2 reads SQIVND (reference sequence). V lost 5 bases and J lost 3, with 4 bases in between. CDR3 length: 11 residues.